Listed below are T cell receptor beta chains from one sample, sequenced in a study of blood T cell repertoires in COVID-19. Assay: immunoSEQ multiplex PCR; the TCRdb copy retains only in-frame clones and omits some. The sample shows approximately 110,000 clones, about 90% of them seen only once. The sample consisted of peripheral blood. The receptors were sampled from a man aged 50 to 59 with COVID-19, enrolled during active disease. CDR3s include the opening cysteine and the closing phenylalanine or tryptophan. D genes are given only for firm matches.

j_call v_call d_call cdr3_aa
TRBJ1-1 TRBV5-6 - CASSPGQNTEAFF
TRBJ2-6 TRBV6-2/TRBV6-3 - CASSYLQANVLTF
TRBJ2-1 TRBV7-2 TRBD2 CASRPRLAGYNEQFF
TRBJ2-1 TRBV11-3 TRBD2 CASSLGTSGRADEQFF
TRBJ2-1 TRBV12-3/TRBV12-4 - CASSLGTAEQFF
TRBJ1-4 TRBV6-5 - CASSSDIHEKLFF
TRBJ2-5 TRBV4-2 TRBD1 CASSRDRVGETQYF
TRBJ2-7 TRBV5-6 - CASSFGQNSYEQYF
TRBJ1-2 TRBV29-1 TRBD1 CSVAGQGSYGYTF
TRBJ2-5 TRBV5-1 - CASSPGRRGSQETQYF
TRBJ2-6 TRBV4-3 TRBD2 CASSPNGEGSGANVLTF
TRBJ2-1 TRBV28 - CASSPGPNEQFF
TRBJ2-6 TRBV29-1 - CSVGQRISGANVLTF
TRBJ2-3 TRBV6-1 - CASSEGGGSDTQYF
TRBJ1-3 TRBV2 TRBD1 CASRGTGPGNTIYF
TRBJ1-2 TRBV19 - CASSMVGGGEYGYTF
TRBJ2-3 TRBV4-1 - CASSQGSGDTDTQYF
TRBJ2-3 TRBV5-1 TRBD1 CASSLEGAGTDTQYF
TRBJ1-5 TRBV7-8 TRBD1 CASSLDRGGYQPQHF
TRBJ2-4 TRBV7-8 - CASRSGAGQGIQYF
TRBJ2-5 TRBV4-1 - CASSPGAVQETQYF
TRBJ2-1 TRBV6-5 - CASKTDTSYNEQFF
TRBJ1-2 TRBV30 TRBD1 CAWRRTGDTYGYTF
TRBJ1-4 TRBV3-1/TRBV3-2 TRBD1 CASSRRQGAEKLFF
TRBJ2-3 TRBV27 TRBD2 CASRKSGAQEQYF
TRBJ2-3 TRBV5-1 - CASSLKQEISTDTQYF